The 27 T cell receptor beta chains in this list originate from one sample, sequenced in a study of T cell responses to AZD1222 COVID-19 vaccine. The table came from immunoSEQ multiplex PCR; TCRdb's copy has only in-frame clones and leaves some out. The table has approximately 100,000 clones, around 90% seen once. The sample consisted of peripheral blood, taken on day 0 of AZD1222 vaccination. These receptors came from an adult in good health.

This chain uses TRBV15 with TRBJ2-3, with 7 bases identical to TRBD2. CDR1 LNHNV and CDR2 YYDKDF come from the germline V gene (reference sequence). The length of the CDR3 is 22 residues. Trimming cost V 1 base and J 2 bases; bases outside gene matches: 24. Here the CDR3 DNA reads TGTGCCACCAGCAGAGTTGTGAGCGCGGGGGACTTCTTTTCCTCTCTCACAGATACGCAGTATTTT. Its protein product is CATSRVVSAGDFFSSLTDTQYF.

The count of this clone is one. The V call is TRBV5-1, the J call TRBJ2-2; 8 bases match TRBD2. Looked up from germline, CDR1 is SGHRS and CDR2 is YFSETQ. V dropped 4 bases and J dropped 4; count of bases not matched to a gene: 9. The CDR3 is made up of 16 amino acids. The DNA of the CDR3 is TGCGCCAGCAGCCCGGGGGGGACGGCCCTCACCGGGGAGCTGTTTTTT. The encoded protein is CASSPGGTALTGELFF.

The sample holds one count of this clone. The chain is built from TRBV4-3 and TRBJ1-1, with no clear D. Trimming stripped 0 bases from V and 6 bases from J, with 8 bases between. This CDR3 is built from 13 residues. Germline CDR1 LGHNA, CDR2 YSLEER. CDR3 nucleotides: TGCGCCAGCAGCCAAGATTTCGAGTCTGAAGCTTTCTTT. Translation: CASSQDFESEAFF.

The chain combines TRBV15 with TRBJ2-1; D is perhaps TRBD1 (6 bases). V lost 3 bases, J lost 7 bases, and 25 bases lay in between. Germline V gives CDR1 LNHNV, CDR2 YYDKDF (reference sequence). The CDR3 runs 18 residues. CDR3 in DNA: TGTGCCACCAGCAGGGAAATAAGGTTACAGGGAAGGGCAAATGAGCAGTTCTTC. It yields the protein CATSREIRLQGRANEQFF.

This chain uses TRBV4-2 with TRBJ1-3, with D possibly TRBD1 on 5 matching bases. The germline gives CDR1 LGHNA, CDR2 YNFKEQ. This CDR3 is 17 amino acids long. V lost 2 bases and J lost 0, with 14 bases in between. CDR3 in amino acids: CASSQPGTLDSGNTIYF. The CDR3 DNA reads TGTGCCAGCAGCCAACCCGGGACTCTGGACTCTGGAAACACCATATATTTT.

The DNA for the CDR3 is TGTGCCAGCAGCGTAGGGGGGACAGACTTTTTCTACGAGCAGTACTTC. Protein sequence: CASSVGGTDFFYEQYF. The rearrangement joins TRBV9 to TRBJ2-7, with 7 bases fitting TRBD1. V dropped 0 bases and J dropped 3; count of bases not matched to a gene: 9. The CDR3 extends over 16 amino acids. Germline CDR1 is SGDLS and CDR2 is YYNGEE.

V is TRBV7-8 and J is TRBJ1-5; D is uncertain. Trimming left V 6 bases short and J 8 bases short, with 14 bases between. CDR1 is SGHVS, CDR2 FQNEAQ, per germline. This CDR3 has 13 residues. The CDR3 is CASSRDPNKPQHF. The CDR3 DNA follows: TGTGCCAGCAGTCGTGACCCGAACAAGCCCCAGCATTTT.

The chain employs TRBV10-1 and TRBJ1-2, with D tentatively TRBD1 (5 bases). Trimming removed 6 bases from V and 0 bases from J, with 23 bases in between. The CDR3 is made up of 18 amino acids. Per germline, CDR1 WNHNN and CDR2 SYGVQD (reference sequence). For the CDR3, the DNA is TGCGCCAGCAGACGAGGACTACAGGAGCTCGACACTAACTATGGCTACACCTTC. Its translation is CASRRGLQELDTNYGYTF.

This clone was counted a single time. CDR3 sequence reads: CASSLGQLGTEAFF. The CDR3 region has the DNA TGTGCCAGCAGCTTGGGACAGCTGGGCACTGAAGCTTTCTTT. The chain carries TRBV7-9 and TRBJ1-1, with TRBD1 matching 7 bases. The CDR3 runs to 14 residues. Losses at the gene ends were 3 bases for V and 4 bases for J; bases not matched to a gene: 5. Germline CDR1 is SEHNR and CDR2 is FQNEAQ (reference sequence).

This clone was seen a handful of times. This chain joins TRBV4-3 and TRBJ1-2; 10 positions agree with TRBD1. Germline CDR1 is LGHNA and CDR2 is YSLEER. J lost 6 bases, V lost 2 bases, and 12 bases had no gene match. The CDR3 runs to 17 residues. CDR3 amino acids: CASSQTLMGTGEDGYTF. CDR3 bases: TGCGCCAGCAGCCAAACTTTAATGGGGACAGGGGAGGATGGCTACACCTTC.

This CDR3 is CASSLSRQGDYTF. The CDR3 coding sequence is TGTGCCAGCAGCCTCTCCAGACAGGGGGACTACACCTTC. The rearrangement links TRBV7-8 to TRBJ1-2, with 9 bases aligning to TRBD1. This CDR3 has 13 amino acids. Germline assignment: CDR1 SGHVS and CDR2 FQNEAQ. V gave up 5 bases and J gave up 10 bases; unmatched junction bases: 8.

The chain employs TRBV9 and TRBJ1-6; D remains unclear. The germline V gene has CDR1 SGDLS and CDR2 YYNGEE. The CDR3 loop spans 14 amino acids. Trimming took 4 bases from V and 10 from J, leaving 15 bases between them. This chain's CDR3 is CASSRDPGRSPLHF. In nucleotides, the CDR3 is TGTGCCAGCAGCCGAGACCCTGGGAGATCACCCCTCCACTTT.

The chain uses TRBV2 and TRBJ2-1, with 12 nucleotides matching TRBD1. The CDR3 length is 17 residues. V shed 7 bases and J 6 bases; nucleotides not matched to a gene: 13. From germline, CDR1 is SNHLY and CDR2 FYNNEI. CDR3 in DNA: TGTGCCAGCATTAGACCCACCGGGACAGGGGGCTCCAATGAGCAGTTCTTC. It specifies CASIRPTGTGGSNEQFF.

The rearrangement uses TRBV30 and TRBJ1-1, with D unresolved. This CDR3 region has 12 residues. The ends were cut back, 0 bases at V and 7 bases at J, with 9 bases in the middle. Germline V gene data show CDR1 as GTSNPN and CDR2 as SVGIG (reference sequence). CDR3 DNA: TGTGCCTGGAGTGTCGTAAAACATGAAGCTTTCTTT. Its translation: CAWSVVKHEAFF.

The chain joins TRBV27 to TRBJ1-6; 7 bases match TRBD1. Germline V CDR1 and CDR2: MNHEY, SMNVEV (reference sequence). With V trimmed by 2 bases and J by 13 bases, 8 bases remained unmatched. The CDR3 extends over 14 amino acids. The CDR3 loop is CASSLRGQVYPLHF. Here the CDR3 DNA reads TGTGCCAGCAGTTTAAGAGGACAGGTTTATCCCCTCCACTTT.

This chain joins TRBV7-9 and TRBJ1-2; D remains unclear. V lost 5 bases and J 5 bases, leaving 18 bases between the germline ends. Germline V gene lookup returns CDR1 SEHNR and CDR2 FQNEAQ (reference sequence). CDR3 size: 15 residues. The CDR3 sequence is CASSIREGPYYGYTF. CDR3 nucleotide sequence: TGTGCCAGCAGCATCCGAGAGGGCCCCTATTATGGCTACACCTTC.

The sample holds one count of this clone. V gene TRBV5-6 combines with J gene TRBJ2-2; no clear D gene. CDR3 size: 14 residues. The germline V gene has CDR1 SGHDT and CDR2 YYEEEE. Trimming cost V 0 bases and J 5 bases, with 8 bases left between them. The CDR3 bases are TGTGCCAGCAGCTTGGGGCTAGTTACCGGGGAGCTGTTTTTT. This translates into CASSLGLVTGELFF.

This rearrangement joins TRBV5-1 to TRBJ1-4; 9 nucleotides line up with TRBD1. The CDR3 length is 16 residues. V lost 0 bases to trimming and J lost 5 bases; unmatched junction nucleotides: 5. CDR1 and CDR2 (germline): SGHRS, YFSETQ. The CDR3 DNA is TGCGCCAGCAGCTTGGTAGGCGGGACAGGGAATGAAAAACTGTTTTTT. The encoded protein is CASSLVGGTGNEKLFF.

CDR3 protein: CASSLPSRAEAFF. For the CDR3, the DNA is TGTGCCAGCAGCTTACCCTCCAGGGCTGAAGCTTTCTTT. The J gene is TRBJ1-1, the V gene TRBV11-2, with D possibly matching TRBD1 (5 bases). Germline values: CDR1 SGHAT, CDR2 FQNNGV. V was shortened by 2 bases and J by 6 bases, with 10 bases between the two germline ends. The CDR3 spans 13 residues.

The gene calls are TRBV6-5 and TRBJ2-7; D remains ambiguous. The CDR3 is 11 amino acids. CDR1 MNHEY and CDR2 SVGAGI come from the germline V gene. V dropped 6 bases and J dropped 8 bases, with 11 bases sitting between them. Here the CDR3 DNA reads TGTGCCAGCAGCCGCGAAAGTCAGCAGTACTTC. This codes for CASSRESQQYF.

This chain joins TRBV13 and TRBJ1-2, with D perhaps TRBD1 (5 bases). This CDR3 is 14 amino acids long. Deletions cut 3 bases from V and 4 bases from J, with 12 bases between. Germline assignment: CDR1 PRHDT and CDR2 FYEKMQ (reference sequence). The CDR3 nucleotides read TGTGCCAGCAGCTTCAGGGAGGAAATCTATGGCTACACCTTC. This encodes CASSFREEIYGYTF.

This chain links TRBV4-1 with TRBJ2-6, with D possibly TRBD2 on 6 matching bases. The CDR3 runs to 16 residues. The V end was cut by 4 bases, the J end by 0 bases, with 10 bases between. The V gene's germline CDR1 is MGHRA and CDR2 YSYEKL. The CDR3 spells CASSRGGSSGANVLTF. The CDR3 nucleotides read TGCGCCAGCAGCCGGGGAGGATCCTCTGGGGCCAACGTCCTGACTTTC.

CDR3 region: CASRADRGFRGGYTF. The CDR3 DNA follows: TGCGCCAGCAGAGCCGACAGGGGTTTCAGGGGTGGCTACACCTTC. This chain uses TRBV5-1 with TRBJ1-2, with 8 nucleotides matching TRBD1. Germline CDR1 is SGHRS and CDR2 is YFSETQ. This CDR3 comprises 15 residues. The trim removed 5 bases at V and 7 bases at J, leaving 13 bases unmatched.

The chain carries TRBV24-1 and TRBJ2-3, with 14 bases fitting TRBD2. V lost 3 bases, J lost 0 bases, and 10 bases stayed unmatched. This CDR3 comprises 20 residues. Germline-derived CDR1 and CDR2 are KGHDR and SFDVKD. The CDR3 here is CATSDPPGTSGGYSTDTQYF. CDR3 sequence (DNA): TGTGCCACCAGTGATCCCCCCGGGACTAGCGGGGGCTATAGCACAGATACGCAGTATTTT.

This chain links TRBV7-2 with TRBJ1-6; no reliable D call. The CDR3 contains 15 residues. V lost 2 bases and J lost 6, with 11 bases in between. Germline values: CDR1 SGHTA, CDR2 FQGNSA. CDR3 sequence: CASSLLGRTNSPLHF. CDR3 nucleotides: TGTGCCAGCAGCTTACTGGGCCGAACTAATTCACCCCTCCACTTT.

The chain recombines TRBV10-2 with TRBJ1-2, with a weak D call TRBD1 (5 bases). Trimming cost V 0 bases and J 12 bases, with 17 bases left between them. Germline V gene lookup returns CDR1 WSHSY and CDR2 SAAADI. The CDR3 length is 14 residues. This CDR3 reads CASSESTRAKANTF. Here the CDR3 DNA reads TGCGCCAGCAGTGAGTCGACCAGGGCTAAGGCCAACACCTTC.

The chain joins TRBV5-1 to TRBJ2-7, with 8 bases aligning to TRBD2. Germline loops: CDR1 SGHRS, CDR2 YFSETQ. Trimming at V came to 0 bases and at J to 2 bases, leaving 1 base not matched to a gene. The CDR3 loop spans 14 amino acids. The CDR3 is CASSLAGGAYEQYF. The DNA for the CDR3 is TGCGCCAGCAGCTTGGCGGGGGGGGCCTACGAGCAGTACTTC. Full variable domain (remainder filled in from reference TRBV5-1 and TRBJ2-7): KAGVTQTPRYLIKTRGQQVTLSCSPISGHRSVSWYQQTPGQGLQFLFEYFSETQRNKGNFPGRFSGRQFSNSRSEMNVSTLELGDSALYLCASSLAGGAYEQYFGPGTRLTVT.